This paragraph reports one T cell receptor (beta chain). Antigen unknown. This entry belongs to a study of CXCR3-negative and CXCR3-positive naive CD8 T cells. Sorts performed in triplicate captured 300,000 to 350,000 cells each from every CD8+ T cell subset. UMI-labeled 5' RACE TRB cDNA libraries were prepared from the cells. TCRdb re-called the 5' RACE reads and catalogs CDR3 proteins one per entry, DNA excluded. The sample has approximately 5,700 distinct CDR3 sequences. Study-wide findings and caveats: In CXCR3-positive naive cells, the TRB CDR3s were more hydrophobic than in CXCR3-negative naive cells. For memory CD8+ cells diversity was much lower, but both naive subsets had comparably high diversity.

The CDR3 extends over 15 amino acids. Germline-derived CDR1 and CDR2 are MNHEY and SVGEGT. This sequence originates from a human donor in good health. Some clones in this sample may be carry-over from other donors' samples. The sample comprised naive CXCR3+ CD8+ T cells from blood. Indicated subset: CD45RO-CCR7+CD27+CD95- naive CD8+ T cells expressing CXCR3 (TNR3+). The chain carries TRBV6-2 or TRBV6-3 and TRBJ2-5; TCRdb's assignment of TRBD2 cannot be checked, as there is no DNA. The chain's CDR3 is CASRRLAAYQETQYF.